This T cell receptor beta chain was sequenced in a study of cytomegalovirus exposure and HLA in healthy donors (dated by TCRdb to the late 2010s). Regarding the complete study: According to a later analysis, the approximately 120 validation repertoires were produced on the same platform as the 680 or so repertoires of the first cohort. The study aimed to test whether cataloging public T cell receptors could reveal signatures of past pathogen exposure. In addition to the first cohort of 666 subjects, a separate validation cohort of 100 to 150 different subjects was used. High-throughput TCR immunosequencing, statistical association of individual TCRs with disease status, and machine learning were combined to predict cytomegalovirus infection status. What the research found in general, with its limitations: Three of the identified cytomegalovirus-associated TCR beta chains were confirmed in vitro to be specific for cytomegalovirus antigens. The authors suggested that the approach could potentially be generalized to other disease states and immunological phenotypes. The validation cohort had no HLA typing available for a later analysis, so co-occurrence within that cohort was assessed over all 120 or so repertoires. Subsequent analysis determined that TCRs grouped into clusters in the first cohort also showed a tendency toward co-occurrence across the 120 or so validation repertoires, and approximately 94% of cluster scores exceeded 0. The classifier was reported to diagnose cytomegalovirus status with high specificity and sensitivity in both the original and validation cohorts. The study gave a list of some 150 TCR beta chains associated with cytomegalovirus. Most TCR sequences were seen in very few donors, while some public TCRs were found in many individuals.

On this clone itself: Its antigen is currently not known. The input lacks base qualities; no much larger clone sits a single base away.

The library came from the immunoSEQ multiplex PCR assay. The authors processed their data as follows. A statistical classification framework was developed to diagnose cytomegalovirus status using the catalog of TCR beta chain sequences. TCRdb holds this immuneACCESS table with in-frame rearrangements only. Some clones are missing; in checked studies, unresolved V genes explain under half, and the rest has no known cause. D and trimming were read from the DNA, whereas the V and J calls and clone size are those reported in that table. The sample table contains over 150,000 clones; only one count was recorded for about 95% of them. The top ten hold 0.89% of the sample. The donors were included in the validation cohort of 130 or so subjects, a group kept apart from the approximately 700-subject first cohort. Unmatched junction bases come to 2, with V trimmed by 4 bases and J by 10 bases. The CDR3 spans 12 residues, from the cysteine through the phenylalanine. This entry keeps only the CDR3 DNA: 36 bases, framed from base 1. The germline V gene yields SGHDT for CDR1 and YYEEEE for CDR2.

Here the chain combines TRBV5-6 and TRBJ1-6; 7 bases in the middle match TRBD1. Sequences were obtained from PBMCs. This TCR was recovered from a woman aged 18-35 years in good health and CMV-seronegative. The DNA is as follows: TGTGCCAGCAGCCCGACAGGGTCACCCCTCCACTTT. Its translation is CASSPTGSPLHF.